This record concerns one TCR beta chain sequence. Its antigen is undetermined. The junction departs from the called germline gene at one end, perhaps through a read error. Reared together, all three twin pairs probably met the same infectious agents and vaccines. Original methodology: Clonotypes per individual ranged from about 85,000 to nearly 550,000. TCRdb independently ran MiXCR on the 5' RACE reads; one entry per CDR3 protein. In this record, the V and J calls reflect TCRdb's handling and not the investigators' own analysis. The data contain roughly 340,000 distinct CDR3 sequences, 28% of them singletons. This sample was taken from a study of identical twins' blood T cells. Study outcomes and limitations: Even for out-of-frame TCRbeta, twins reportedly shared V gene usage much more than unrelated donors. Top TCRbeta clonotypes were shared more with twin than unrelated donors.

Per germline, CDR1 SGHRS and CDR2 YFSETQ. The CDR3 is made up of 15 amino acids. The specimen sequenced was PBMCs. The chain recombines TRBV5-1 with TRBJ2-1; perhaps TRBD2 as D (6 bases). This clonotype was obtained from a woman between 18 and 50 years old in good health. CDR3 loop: CASSLLASDTNEQLF. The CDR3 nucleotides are TGCGCCAGCAGCTTACTAGCCAGTGACACCAATGAGCAGCTCTTC.